This T cell receptor beta chain was sequenced for a study of cytomegalovirus exposure and HLA in healthy donors. CDR3 size: 14 residues. The germline CDR1 and CDR2 sequences are MGHRA and YSYEKL. The V and J ends lost 4 bases and 5 bases respectively, with 13 bases between them. The PCR employed 60 Vbeta primers together with 13 Jbeta primers. Generated by immunoSEQ multiplex PCR, the TCRdb table keeps only in-frame clones and is missing some. The data show around 140,000 clones, with over 70% seen just once and about 1.5% held by the top ten. The chain uses TRBV4-1 and TRBJ2-3, with D unclear. This TCR derives from a woman aged 35 to 49 in good health and CMV-seronegative. Sequencing input: PBMCs. The CDR3, as DNA: TGCGCCAGCAGCCTCCGGGTCTCGGGAGATACGCAGTATTTT. Translating gives CASSLRVSGDTQYF.